Listed here are 4 T cell receptor beta chains from one sample, sequenced in a study of blood T cell repertoires in COVID-19. Repertoires were generated with immunoSEQ multiplex PCR, while TCRdb's copy carries only in-frame clones and drops some. The profile covers some 260,000 clones, with about nine tenths appearing a single time and about 6% taken by the ten largest. Sequencing was performed on PBMCs or T cells enriched from blood (not recorded which). These receptors were obtained from a woman aged 25-40 years with acute COVID-19.

This chain links TRBV28 with TRBJ1-5, with D perhaps matching TRBD1 (6 bases). Germline loops: CDR1 MDHEN, CDR2 SYDVKM. The CDR3 spans 14 residues. V lost 3 bases and J lost 5, with 11 bases in between. The CDR3 DNA sequence: TGTGCCAGCAGTTTGCGGACAGCCGATCAGCCCCAGCATTTT. This translates into CASSLRTADQPQHF.

This sequence joins TRBV28 and TRBJ1-2; 9 bases agree with TRBD1. The CDR3 consists of 16 residues. The germline gives CDR1 MDHEN, CDR2 SYDVKM. V shed 4 bases, J shed 3 bases, and the junction held 9 bases outside the gene matches. The CDR3 region has the DNA TGTGCCAGCAGTTCCGAACCGGGACAGGGTTACTATGGCTACACCTTC. Amino acids: CASSSEPGQGYYGYTF.

The chain employs TRBV5-4 and TRBJ1-3; possible D gene TRBD1, 5 bases. Germline V gene lookup returns CDR1 SGHNT and CDR2 YYREEE (reference sequence). The CDR3 length is 16 residues. The V gene lost 0 bases and the J gene lost 0 bases, with 10 bases spanning the gap. The CDR3 loop reads CASSLGDLTSGNTIYF. The DNA for the CDR3 is TGTGCCAGCAGCTTGGGGGACTTGACCTCTGGAAACACCATATATTTT.

This chain joins TRBV7-2 and TRBJ1-1; D unclear. V was trimmed by 5 bases and J by 0 bases, leaving 16 bases between them. Per germline, CDR1 SGHTA and CDR2 FQGNSA. The CDR3 sequence is 16 residues long. In DNA, the CDR3 is TGTGCCAGCAGCCCTAGCCGGGGTTTTGTGAACACTGAAGCTTTCTTT. It is translated as CASSPSRGFVNTEAFF.